Below are 20 T cell receptor beta chains sequenced from a single sample in a study of patients and donors after allogeneic stem cell transplantation. TCRdb used MiXCR to reprocess the RT-PCR reads, holding one entry per CDR3 protein. The table has roughly 250,000 distinct CDR3 sequences, around an eighth seen once. The sample was blood, either unsorted or a sorted T cell fraction (not recorded which). These receptors were obtained from a human donor who was either an allogeneic HSCT recipient or a stem cell or donor lymphocyte infusion donor (not recorded which). It is not recorded whose cells these are; they may come from a transplant donor.

The sample holds a few counts of this clonotype. The chain uses TRBV18 and TRBJ2-5, with TRBD1 identical over 10 bases. The CDR3 consists of 15 residues. Trimming removed 8 bases from V and 4 bases from J; junction bases left unmatched: 10. From germline, CDR1 is KGHSH and CDR2 LQKENI. The CDR3 loop reads CASRPDRGRAETQYF. The DNA for the CDR3 is TGTGCCAGCCGACCCGACAGGGGGCGAGCAGAGACCCAGTACTTC.

This chain uses TRBV6-1 with TRBJ2-5, with D possibly TRBD1 on 6 matching bases. CDR1 is MNHNS and CDR2 is SASEGT in the germline V gene. The V end lost 5 bases, the J end lost 6 bases, and 22 bases lay between the germline ends. The CDR3 sequence is 16 residues long. The CDR3 sequence is CASSPPGRNGGQTQYF. The CDR3 DNA sequence: TGTGCCAGCAGTCCTCCGGGCAGGAATGGGGGCCAGACCCAGTACTTC.

This clonotype appeared many times. The J gene is TRBJ2-2, the V gene TRBV7-8; D is ambiguous. The germline gives CDR1 SGHVS, CDR2 FQNEAQ. V was cut by 1 base and J by 4 bases, with 13 bases left in between. The CDR3 length is 16 residues. The CDR3 DNA is TGTGCCAGCAGCTTAGAAGTTGGGCAGCCCACCGGGGAGCTGTTTTTT. Its protein is CASSLEVGQPTGELFF.

This clonotype was counted between two and nine times. The chain combines TRBV6-1 with TRBJ2-3, with 9 bases identical to TRBD1. This CDR3 region has 16 residues. CDR1 is MNHNS, CDR2 SASEGT, per germline. The V gene end was trimmed by 2 bases and the J gene end by 2 bases; junction bases not matched to a gene: 5. CDR3 coding DNA: TGTGCCAGCAGTGAATACGGGACAGGGCCCACAGATACGCAGTATTTT. Protein: CASSEYGTGPTDTQYF.

This clonotype has a handful of counts. The chain joins TRBV19 to TRBJ2-1; TRBD2 might be the D (5 bases). The CDR3 runs to 14 residues. Germline CDR1 and CDR2: LNHDA and SQIVND (reference sequence). Trimming took 5 bases from V and 4 from J, leaving 12 bases between them. CDR3 region: CASSRGPSYNEQFF. The CDR3 DNA follows: TGTGCCAGTAGTCGAGGGCCATCGTACAATGAGCAGTTCTTC.

This clonotype showed up many times. The chain links TRBV29-1 to TRBJ1-3; unclear D gene. V was clipped by 5 bases and J by 4 bases, with 12 bases between them. Germline values: CDR1 SQVTM, CDR2 ANQGSEA. This CDR3 is 13 amino acids long. CDR3 region: CSVFAGFGNTIYF. CDR3 sequence (DNA): TGCAGCGTTTTTGCGGGTTTCGGAAACACCATATATTTT.

This rearrangement joins TRBV4-1 to TRBJ2-1; D is perhaps TRBD2 (6 bases). Germline V gene sequence: CDR1 MGHRA, CDR2 YSYEKL. The V gene lost 3 bases and the J gene lost 6 bases, with 18 bases spanning the gap. CDR3 length equals 16 residues. CDR3 in DNA: TGCGCCAGCAGCCATGTCTGGGACTCGCGTGGCAATGAGCAGTTCTTC. Its translation: CASSHVWDSRGNEQFF.

This rearrangement joins TRBV18 to TRBJ2-5; D call uncertain. This CDR3 has 12 amino acids. V lost 0 bases to trimming and J lost 6 bases, with 5 bases between them. The germline CDR1 and CDR2 sequences are KGHSH and LQKENI. This chain's CDR3 is CASSPPAKTQYF. The DNA for the CDR3 is TGTGCCAGCTCACCACCGGCCAAGACCCAGTACTTC. Together with reference TRBV18 and TRBJ2-5, the CDR3 gives the full variable domain: NAGVMQNPRHLVRRRGQEARLRCSPMKGHSHVYWYRQLPEEGLKFMVYLQKENIIDESGMPKERFSAEFPKEGPSILRIQQVVRGDSAAYFCASSPPAKTQYFGPGTRLLVL.

This chain links TRBV5-1 with TRBJ2-3, with 10 positions matching TRBD1. The CDR3 runs to 15 residues. V was clipped by 4 bases and J by 6 bases; unmatched bases: 8. Germline V gene data show CDR1 as SGHRS and CDR2 as YFSETQ. CDR3 sequence: CASSPRQGAADTQYF. The CDR3, as DNA: TGCGCCAGCAGCCCCAGACAGGGGGCGGCTGATACGCAGTATTTT.

J is TRBJ1-6 and V is TRBV7-9; tentatively, D is TRBD1 (5 bases). CDR3 size: 14 residues. Germline V CDR1 and CDR2: SEHNR, FQNEAQ (reference sequence). V lost 1 base and J 10 bases, leaving 11 bases between the germline ends. CDR3 nucleotides: TGTGCCAGCAGCTTAGAAGGGGATGGCTCACCCCTCCACTTT. Amino acid sequence: CASSLEGDGSPLHF.

This clonotype occurred many times. J is TRBJ2-6 and V is TRBV18, with D hard to call. The CDR3 runs to 19 residues. Germline V gene sequence: CDR1 KGHSH, CDR2 LQKENI. Trimming removed 2 bases from V and 1 base from J, with 18 bases in between. The CDR3 here is CASSPSGSRSRSGANVLTF. The CDR3, as DNA: TGTGCCAGCTCACCATCGGGCAGCCGGAGTAGGTCTGGGGCCAACGTCCTGACTTTC.

This clonotype was detected ten times or more. The chain recombines TRBV5-1 with TRBJ1-5; TRBD1 matches at 7 bases. CDR1 and CDR2 from the germline V gene are SGHRS and YFSETQ. This CDR3 has 17 amino acids. J lost 0 bases, V lost 5 bases, and 11 bases had no gene match. The chain's CDR3 is CASSYGAGQYSNQPQHF. The CDR3 bases are TGCGCCAGCAGTTATGGAGCGGGACAGTATAGCAATCAGCCCCAGCATTTT.

This clonotype was detected only a few times. The chain joins TRBV5-1 to TRBJ2-5; 9 bases fit TRBD2. With 4 bases clipped from V and 3 bases from J, the junction kept 4 bases outside the gene matches. Germline V gene lookup returns CDR1 SGHRS and CDR2 YFSETQ. The CDR3 has 14 residues. The CDR3 coding sequence is TGCGCCAGCAGCCCGGTAGCGGGAGAAGAGACCCAGTACTTC. This sequence encodes CASSPVAGEETQYF.

The rearrangement joins TRBV14 to TRBJ2-7, with unresolved D. CDR3 length: 13 amino acids. Germline lookup yields CDR1 SGHDN and CDR2 FVKESK. Trimming left V 1 base short and J 3 bases short, with 7 bases between. CDR3 in amino acids: CASSQVRYYEQYF. CDR3 nucleotide sequence: TGTGCCAGCAGCCAAGTTCGTTACTACGAGCAGTACTTC.

J is TRBJ2-3 and V is TRBV2; unclear D gene. The V and J ends lost 4 bases and 2 bases respectively, with 10 bases between them. There are 14 residues in the CDR3. CDR1 and CDR2 (germline): SNHLY, FYNNEI. The CDR3 region is CASSVSAITDTQYF. As DNA, the CDR3 is TGTGCCAGCAGTGTTTCGGCTATCACAGATACGCAGTATTTT.

The chain has TRBV20-1 and TRBJ2-3, with 7 bases that match TRBD1. V shed 0 bases and J 2 bases; nucleotides not matched to a gene: 8. CDR3 length: 16 residues. Germline V gene data show CDR1 as DFQATT and CDR2 as SNEGSKA (reference sequence). DNA of the CDR3: TGCAGTGCTAGAGATCCCCGAGGGGGCACCACAGATACGCAGTATTTT. Translation gives CSARDPRGGTTDTQYF.

This chain uses TRBV29-1 with TRBJ1-1; no reliable D call. Germline V lookup: CDR1 SQVTM, CDR2 ANQGSEA. This CDR3 comprises 14 residues. Trimming removed 5 bases from V and 0 bases from J, with 13 bases in between. CDR3 in DNA: TGCAGCGTTCGGGCCATGGGAATGAACACTGAAGCTTTCTTT. Translation gives CSVRAMGMNTEAFF.

The gene calls are TRBV4-3 and TRBJ1-5; a weak D match, TRBD1 (5 bases). CDR3 size: 15 residues. Trimming cost V 2 bases and J 1 base, with 9 bases left between them. In germline, CDR1 is LGHNA, CDR2 YSLEER. Written as DNA, the CDR3 is TGCGCCAGCAGCCAATCATGGGACAGCAATCAGCCCCAGCATTTT. As protein: CASSQSWDSNQPQHF.

This clonotype has more than one count but fewer than ten. The V gene is TRBV5-6, the J gene TRBJ1-5; no clear D gene. This CDR3 is built from 16 residues. In germline, CDR1 is SGHDT, CDR2 YYEEEE. V was cut by 2 bases and J by 0 bases, with 12 bases left in between. The chain's CDR3 is CASSLFALFSNQPQHF. CDR3 in DNA: TGTGCCAGCAGCTTATTTGCACTGTTTAGCAATCAGCCCCAGCATTTT.

This clonotype showed up just a few times. The CDR3: CAISEGGSKGGNQPQHF. As DNA, the CDR3 is TGTGCCATCAGTGAGGGAGGTTCGAAAGGCGGCAATCAGCCCCAGCATTTT. This chain joins TRBV10-3 and TRBJ1-5; D is unresolved. The germline V gene encodes CDR1 ENHRY and CDR2 SYGVKD. V dropped 2 bases and J dropped 2 bases, with 16 bases sitting between them. CDR3 length: 17 amino acids.